Each of the 18 T cell receptor beta chains below was sequenced from the same sample in a study of cytomegalovirus exposure and HLA in healthy donors. Use of 60 Vbeta and 13 Jbeta primers characterized the PCR. Sequenced by immunoSEQ multiplex PCR; TCRdb stores in-frame clones only, minus some. Of roughly 190,000 clones in the sample, about 9% were seen once. Sequences were obtained from PBMCs. These receptors all stem from a woman aged 25 to 39 in good health and CMV-seropositive.

The DNA of the CDR3 is TGTGCCAGTAGTACGGGTCGCTCCCCCCTGGATGAGCAGTTCTTC. Its translation is CASSTGRSPLDEQFF. The chain links TRBV19 to TRBJ2-1, with no clear D. Trimming took off 4 bases at V and 8 bases at J, with 18 bases between the two ends. The CDR3 length is 15 residues. CDR1 LNHDA and CDR2 SQIVND come from the germline V gene (reference sequence).

This clone showed up just a few times. The CDR3 DNA reads as TGTGCCAGCAGTTCCCGGCGGGGCGGCAATCAGCCCCAGCATTTT. This encodes CASSSRRGGNQPQHF. This rearrangement joins TRBV27 to TRBJ1-5; D may be TRBD1 (5 bases). Trimming shortened V by 4 bases and J by 2 bases, and 12 bases separated the two germline ends. This CDR3 is 15 amino acids long. Germline V gives CDR1 MNHEY, CDR2 SMNVEV (reference sequence).

The chain uses TRBV27 and TRBJ2-4, with D tentatively TRBD1 (5 bases). This CDR3 is built from 14 residues. With 0 bases removed from V and 4 bases from J, the gap between germline ends came to 7 bases. Germline CDR1 and CDR2: MNHEY and SMNVEV (reference sequence). The CDR3 here is CASSLSDRKNIQYF. The CDR3 DNA is TGTGCCAGCAGTTTATCAGACAGAAAAAACATTCAGTACTTC.

The genes are TRBV19 and TRBJ1-5; D may be TRBD1 (6 bases). Germline V lookup: CDR1 LNHDA, CDR2 SQIVND (reference sequence). The length of the CDR3 is 13 residues. V lost 7 bases to trimming and J lost 4 bases, with 11 bases between them. This CDR3 reads CASTDRRNQPQHF. DNA for the CDR3: TGTGCCAGTACCGACAGGCGTAATCAGCCCCAGCATTTT.

This clone has only a few counts. The J gene is TRBJ1-2, the V gene TRBV7-6, with a weak D call TRBD1 (6 bases). The CDR3 is 16 residues long. Trimming removed 5 bases from V and 4 bases from J, with 20 bases in between. CDR1 and CDR2 (germline): SGHVS, FNYEAQ. The CDR3 is CASSPTRTALFYGYTF. The CDR3 DNA reads TGTGCCAGCAGCCCTACCCGGACAGCGCTTTTCTATGGCTACACCTTC. Based on the CDR3 plus reference TRBV7-6 and TRBJ1-2, the full variable domain is GAGVSQSPRYKVTKRGQDVALRCDPISGHVSLYWYRQALGQGPEFLTYFNYEAQQDKSGLPNDRFSAERPEGSISTLTIQRTEQRDSAMYRCASSPTRTALFYGYTFGSGTRLTVV.

This chain joins TRBV7-8 and TRBJ2-5; tentative D call: TRBD2 (6 bases). Germline CDR1 and CDR2: SGHVS and FQNEAQ. Trimming removed 0 bases from V and 4 bases from J, with 9 bases in between. The CDR3 has 14 amino acids. The CDR3 DNA is TGTGCCAGCAGCTTAGCGCTCGGGGGAGAGACCCAGTACTTC. Encoded protein: CASSLALGGETQYF.

This clone turned up a few times. The CDR3 DNA reads as TGTGCCAGCGCTGGGACAGGGGCCTACAATGAGCAGTTCTTC. This gives the protein CASAGTGAYNEQFF. The rearrangement uses TRBV2 and TRBJ2-1, with 10 bases matching TRBD1. V trimming: 8 bases; J trimming: 2 bases; junction bases outside the gene matches: 3. The CDR3 is 14 amino acids. Germline values: CDR1 SNHLY, CDR2 FYNNEI.

This chain links TRBV18 with TRBJ1-1; the match to TRBD1 covers 7 bases. Germline V lookup: CDR1 KGHSH, CDR2 LQKENI. The CDR3 is made up of 15 amino acids. After removal of 3 bases from V and 7 bases from J, the junction contained 11 bases not matched to a gene. The CDR3 nucleotides are TGTGCCAGCTCACCGGCATTGACAGGGACGGATGAAGCTTTCTTT. It encodes CASSPALTGTDEAFF.

Concerning this clone itself: This CDR3 fails to terminate in the conserved phenylalanine or tryptophan, so it likely reflects a read error. The rearrangement links TRBV6-5 to TRBJ1-2; a weak D match, TRBD1 (6 bases). The V end lost 7 bases, the J end lost 5 bases, and 11 bases lay between the germline ends. This CDR3 contains 12 residues. Germline lookup yields CDR1 MNHEY and CDR2 SVGAGI. CDR3 sequence (DNA): TGTGCCAGCACCACGACAGGATATGGCTACACCGTC. Protein sequence: CASTTTGYGYTV.

The chain combines TRBV9 with TRBJ2-3, with 9 nucleotides matching TRBD1. The CDR3 has 18 amino acids. Germline CDR1 SGDLS, CDR2 YYNGEE. V was pared by 4 bases and J by 5 bases, with 17 bases of the junction left unmatched. As DNA, the CDR3 is TGTGCCAGCAGCTGGACCACACAATTGGACAGGGGTAGAGATACGCAGTATTTT. Its protein is CASSWTTQLDRGRDTQYF.

This clone was detected only a few times. The chain links TRBV6-1 to TRBJ1-5, with a weak D call TRBD1 (5 bases). Germline loops: CDR1 MNHNS, CDR2 SASEGT. The CDR3 covers 17 residues. V was cut by 2 bases and J by 4 bases, with 18 bases left in between. The CDR3 sequence: CASSERRGWQENQPQHF. In DNA form, the CDR3 reads TGTGCCAGCAGTGAACGTCGGGGGTGGCAGGAGAATCAGCCCCAGCATTTT.

This clone was detected only a few times. This chain uses TRBV27 with TRBJ2-7; D call uncertain. From germline, CDR1 is MNHEY and CDR2 SMNVEV (reference sequence). CDR3 length: 14 residues. Trimming removed 1 base at V and 0 bases at J, with 7 bases between. CDR3 region: CASSLFGGSYEQYF. CDR3 in DNA: TGTGCCAGCAGTTTATTTGGCGGCTCCTACGAGCAGTACTTC.

This clone was detected a few times. This chain uses TRBV5-6 with TRBJ1-1, with a possible D match to TRBD1 (5 bases). The CDR3 covers 15 residues. Trimming removed 1 base at V and 1 base at J, with 11 bases between. Germline CDR1 reads SGHDT; CDR2 reads YYEEEE. As DNA, the CDR3 is TGTGCCAGCAGCTTGTCCGCCGGGGGGAACACTGAAGCTTTCTTT. Translated: CASSLSAGGNTEAFF. Full variable domain (missing parts from reference TRBV5-6 and TRBJ1-1): DAGVTQSPTHLIKTRGQQVTLRCSPKSGHDTVSWYQQALGQGPQFIFQYYEEEERQRGNFPDRFSGHQFPNYSSELNVNALLLGDSALYLCASSLSAGGNTEAFFGQGTRLTVV.

This rearrangement joins TRBV7-5 to TRBJ2-7; TRBD1 is the table's D call, not checked against the DNA. TRBV7-5 is recorded as a pseudogene. The CDR3 totals 14 residues. DNA of the CDR3: TGTGCCAGAAGCGGACAGGGTAGCGGCCACGAGCAGTACTTC. Encoded protein: CARSGQGSGHEQYF.

This clone appeared a few times. V usage is TRBV9 and J usage is TRBJ1-4, with TRBD1 as a possible D gene (6 bases). This CDR3 has 17 residues. Germline values: CDR1 SGDLS, CDR2 YYNGEE. The V end was cut by 0 bases, the J end by 3 bases, with 15 bases between. CDR3 sequence: CASSVDWMGAANEKLFF. CDR3 nucleotide sequence: TGTGCCAGCAGCGTAGATTGGATGGGGGCAGCTAATGAAAAACTGTTTTTT.

This clone has more than one count but fewer than ten. The chain recombines TRBV5-8 with TRBJ1-1; tentative D call: TRBD1 (6 bases). V was shortened by 0 bases and J by 6 bases, with 12 bases between the two germline ends. This CDR3 spans 14 amino acids. Germline values: CDR1 SGHTS, CDR2 YDEGEE. The CDR3 loop is CASSLAGGGSEAFF. The CDR3 bases are TGTGCCAGCAGCTTGGCGGGCGGGGGCTCTGAAGCTTTCTTT. Full variable domain (remainder filled in from reference TRBV5-8 and TRBJ1-1): EAGVTQSPTHLIKTRGQQATLRCSPISGHTSVYWYQQALGLGLQFLLWYDEGEERNRGNFPPRFSGRQFPNYSSELNVNALELEDSALYLCASSLAGGGSEAFFGQGTRLTVV.

The chain combines TRBV19 with TRBJ2-5; 8 bases line up with TRBD1. J was trimmed by 2 bases and V by 3 bases; bases with no gene match: 8. The germline V gene encodes CDR1 LNHDA and CDR2 SQIVND (reference sequence). CDR3 length equals 16 residues. This CDR3 is CASSIGPWTGQETQYF. The CDR3 DNA sequence: TGTGCCAGTAGTATCGGCCCCTGGACAGGGCAAGAGACCCAGTACTTC.

This clone was seen a few times. The chain combines TRBV7-2 with TRBJ2-3, with 10 bases matching TRBD2. V shed 2 bases and J 2 bases; nucleotides not matched to a gene: 7. Per germline, CDR1 SGHTA and CDR2 FQGNSA. The CDR3 contains 17 residues. CDR3 amino acids: CASSLSSLAGSTDTQYF. The CDR3 DNA reads TGTGCCAGCAGCTTATCGTCACTAGCGGGATCCACAGATACGCAGTATTTT.